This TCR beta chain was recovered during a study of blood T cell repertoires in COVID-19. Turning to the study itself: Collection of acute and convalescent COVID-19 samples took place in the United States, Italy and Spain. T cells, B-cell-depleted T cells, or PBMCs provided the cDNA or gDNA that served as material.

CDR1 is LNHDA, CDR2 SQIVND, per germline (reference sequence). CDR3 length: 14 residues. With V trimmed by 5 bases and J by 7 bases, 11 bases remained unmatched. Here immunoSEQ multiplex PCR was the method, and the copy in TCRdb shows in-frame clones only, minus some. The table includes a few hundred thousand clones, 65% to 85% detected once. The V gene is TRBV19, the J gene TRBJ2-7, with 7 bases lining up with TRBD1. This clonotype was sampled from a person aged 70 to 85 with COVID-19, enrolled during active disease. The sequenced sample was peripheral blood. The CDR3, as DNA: TGTGCCAGTAGTGAGGGGACAGATTTACGGGAGCAGTACTTC. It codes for CASSEGTDLREQYF.